Here is one T cell receptor beta chain with its context. The data are from a study of OX40 agonist ivuxolimab in advanced cancers. The cohort excluded patients with autoimmune disease history or systemic immunosuppression. The table came from immunoSEQ multiplex PCR; TCRdb's copy has only in-frame clones and leaves some out. The sample comprises over 65,000 clones, 80% to 85% of which are singletons, and nearly 0.8% rests with the top ten. This specimen consisted of CD4+ or CD8+ T cells sorted from blood, obtained in a trial of the OX40 agonist ivuxolimab. The TCR was taken from an adult with an advanced solid tumor such as melanoma, head and neck, liver or kidney cancer.

The CDR3 DNA sequence: TGTGCCAGCAGTTACAGGACAAAGTACTTC. As protein: CASSYRTKYF. The gene calls are TRBV6-5 and TRBJ2-7, with a weak D call TRBD1 (5 bases). V was trimmed by 2 bases and J by 11 bases, leaving 7 bases between them. Per the germline V gene, CDR1 is MNHEY and CDR2 is SVGAGI. This CDR3 is built from 10 residues.